This TCR beta chain stems from a study of T cells in Graves' hyperthyroidism and ophthalmopathy. This clonotype has ten or more counts. As yet, its antigen is unknown. CDR3 length: 13 amino acids. The germline CDR1 and CDR2 sequences are SGHVS and FQNEAQ. V gave up 3 bases and J gave up 6 bases; unmatched junction bases: 3. The study's findings and limits: Most thyroid clonotypes that were expanded above 0.001 also turned up in blood.

The TCR beta CDR3 regions underwent amplification using RNA transcripts as the source. The study used the HTBI primer set for a first-round RT-PCR of the TCR CDR3. TCRdb reanalysed the multiplex PCR reads using MiXCR and keeps one entry per CDR3 protein. The repertoire holds around 350,000 distinct CDR3 sequences, with 15% to 20% as singletons. The rearrangement links TRBV7-8 to TRBJ1-2, with 8 bases matching TRBD1. Sequencing was performed on blood. The receptor's source is a woman under 30 with Graves' hyperthyroidism. CDR3: CASSFQQGDGYTF. In DNA, the CDR3 is TGTGCCAGCAGCTTTCAACAGGGGGATGGCTACACCTTC.